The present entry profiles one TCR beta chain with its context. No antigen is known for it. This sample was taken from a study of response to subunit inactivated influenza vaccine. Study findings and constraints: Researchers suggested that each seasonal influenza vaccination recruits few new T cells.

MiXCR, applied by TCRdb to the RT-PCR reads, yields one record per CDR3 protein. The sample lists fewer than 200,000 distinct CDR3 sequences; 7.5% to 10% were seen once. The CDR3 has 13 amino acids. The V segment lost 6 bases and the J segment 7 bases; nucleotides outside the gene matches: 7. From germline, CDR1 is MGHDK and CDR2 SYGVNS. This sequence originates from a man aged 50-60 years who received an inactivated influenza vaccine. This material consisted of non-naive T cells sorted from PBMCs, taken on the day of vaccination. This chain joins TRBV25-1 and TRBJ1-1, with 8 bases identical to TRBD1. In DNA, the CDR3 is TGTGCCAGCAGGGCGACAGGGGTCCTTGAAGCTTTCTTT. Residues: CASRATGVLEAFF.